This T cell receptor beta chain was observed in a study of cytomegalovirus exposure and HLA in healthy donors. Whole-study results and caveats: Follow-up analysis seemed to connect common viral pathogens with several of the most significant clusters identified.

V was pared by 2 bases and J by 3 bases, with 8 bases of the junction left unmatched. This CDR3 has 16 amino acids. Germline V gene lookup returns CDR1 SGDLS and CDR2 YYNGEE. Notes on this clone: Its target is unknown.

The study ran its PCR with 60 Vbeta and 13 Jbeta primers. TCRdb's copy holds only in-frame clones and misses some; the assay was immunoSEQ multiplex PCR. The sample includes approximately 50,000 clones, around 82% of them seen just once. The chain is built from TRBV9 and TRBJ2-7, with 10 bases matching TRBD1. Sample: PBMCs. The sequence was obtained from a boy aged 5-17 years in good health and CMV-seropositive. CDR3 nucleotide sequence: TGTGCCAGCAGCGTCGGCGGGACAGGGGACAACTACGAGCAGTACTTC. Translation: CASSVGGTGDNYEQYF. Full variable domain (remainder filled in from reference TRBV9 and TRBJ2-7): DSGVTQTPKHLITATGQRVTLRCSPRSGDLSVYWYQQSLDQGLQFLIQYYNGEERAKGNILERFSAQQFPDLHSELNLSSLELGDSALYFCASSVGGTGDNYEQYFGPGTRLTVT.